The 21 T cell receptor beta chains below come from one sample, sequenced in a study of CD8+CD57+ T cells in acquired aplastic anemia. Genomic DNA, serving as template, underwent TCR beta VDJ and CDR3 profiling. TCRdb called the reads again in MiXCR, with one record for every CDR3 protein. This table holds approximately 160,000 distinct CDR3 sequences, roughly 45% found once. It was patients with CD8+CD57+ cell expansion by flow cytometry who were chosen for sequencing. Sequencing was performed on sorted CD4+, CD8+, or CD8+CD57+ T cells (not recorded which) from PBMCs. These receptors all stem from a human donor with aplastic anemia.

In its sample, this clonotype was seen many times. This rearrangement joins TRBV20-1 to TRBJ2-1; the D is unclear. The V and J ends lost 3 bases and 0 bases respectively, with 6 bases between them. Per germline, CDR1 DFQATT and CDR2 SNEGSKA (reference sequence). The CDR3 is 13 residues long. The CDR3 DNA follows: TGCAGTGCTAGCATGATCTCCTACAATGAGCAGTTCTTC. Protein: CSASMISYNEQFF.

In its sample, this clonotype was seen once. V gene TRBV15 combines with J gene TRBJ1-5; 7 bases align to TRBD1. The V and J ends lost 7 bases and 3 bases, in that order; junction bases with no gene match: 3. CDR3 length equals 13 residues. The germline V gene encodes CDR1 LNHNV and CDR2 YYDKDF (reference sequence). CDR3 residues: CATTDRINQPQHF. The DNA for the CDR3 is TGTGCCACCACGGACAGGATCAATCAGCCCCAGCATTTT. Filled out from reference TRBV15 and TRBJ1-5, the complete variable domain reads DAMVIQNPRYQVTQFGKPVTLSCSQTLNHNVMYWYQQKSSQAPKLLFHYYDKDFNNEADTPDNFQSRRPNTSFCFLDIRSPGLGDTAMYLCATTDRINQPQHFGDGTRLSIL.

This clonotype appeared once. V is TRBV19 and J is TRBJ2-3; D is ambiguous. Germline V gene lookup returns CDR1 LNHDA and CDR2 SQIVND (reference sequence). V was trimmed by 8 bases and J by 0 bases, leaving 15 bases between them. The CDR3 sequence is 15 residues long. The DNA of the CDR3 is TGTGCCAGTCGTGTAGTGGGCGGAAGCACAGATACGCAGTATTTT. Its translation: CASRVVGGSTDTQYF.

The V and J genes are TRBV19 and TRBJ1-6; D not resolved. In germline, CDR1 is LNHDA, CDR2 SQIVND (reference sequence). V was cut by 3 bases and J by 7 bases, with 13 bases left in between. The CDR3 sequence is 15 residues long. In DNA, the CDR3 is TGTGCCAGTAGTATTACCCCAGAACTGAATTCACCCCTCCACTTT. Its protein is CASSITPELNSPLHF.

The chain has TRBV9 and TRBJ2-3; no firm D call. The V end was cut by 0 bases, the J end by 6 bases, with 5 bases between. The CDR3 length is 12 residues. The germline V gene encodes CDR1 SGDLS and CDR2 YYNGEE. Here the CDR3 DNA reads TGTGCCAGCAGCGTAGATGGGGATACGCAGTATTTT. This translates into CASSVDGDTQYF.

The rearrangement joins TRBV10-2 to TRBJ1-1, with 7 bases fitting TRBD1. The V gene's germline CDR1 is WSHSY and CDR2 SAAADI. V trimming: 3 bases; J trimming: 1 base; junction bases outside the gene matches: 2. The CDR3 contains 14 residues. The CDR3 nucleotides read TGCGCCAGCAGTGATAGGGACAGGAACACTGAAGCTTTCTTT. Its translation is CASSDRDRNTEAFF.

This chain connects TRBV10-1 to TRBJ2-3, with TRBD1 identical over 7 bases. J gave up 2 bases and V 5 bases, and 4 bases lay outside the gene matches. Germline assignment: CDR1 WNHNN and CDR2 SYGVQD (reference sequence). The CDR3 has 14 residues. The CDR3 region has the DNA TGCGCCAGCAGTACCGGGACAGACACAGATACGCAGTATTTT. This gives the protein CASSTGTDTDTQYF.

The chain carries TRBV9 and TRBJ2-7, with D maybe TRBD2 (5 bases). Germline V gene data show CDR1 as SGDLS and CDR2 as YYNGEE. The CDR3 loop spans 14 amino acids. The V end lost 3 bases, the J end lost 2 bases, and 12 bases lay between the germline ends. CDR3 protein: CASSGLDGTYEQYF. The CDR3 DNA reads as TGTGCCAGCAGCGGCCTAGACGGGACCTACGAGCAGTACTTC.

Concerning this clonotype: A read error may account for a junction end that differs from germline. The chain joins TRBV25-1 to TRBJ2-1; 8 bases match TRBD2. This CDR3 region has 22 residues. From germline, CDR1 is MGHDK and CDR2 SYGVNS. CDR3: CATSDLPGAPSGTGGVHNEQFF. DNA for the CDR3: TGTGCCACCAGTGATTTGCCGGGCGCGCCCTCAGGGACGGGAGGGGTCCACAATGAGCAGTTCTTC.

This rearrangement joins TRBV10-2 to TRBJ1-5, with D possibly TRBD1 on 5 matching bases. CDR3 size: 18 residues. CDR1 and CDR2 from the germline V gene are WSHSY and SAAADI. V was cut by 3 bases and J by 1 base, with 19 bases left in between. The CDR3 sequence: CASSEVRDPIRSNQPQHF. The CDR3 region has the DNA TGCGCCAGCAGTGAAGTCAGGGACCCAATTAGGAGCAATCAGCCCCAGCATTTT.

The chain combines TRBV9 with TRBJ2-1, with 9 bases aligning to TRBD2. The germline gives CDR1 SGDLS, CDR2 YYNGEE. CDR3 length: 14 amino acids. Trimming took 5 bases from V and 6 from J; bases not matched to a gene: 6. The CDR3 bases are TGTGCCAGCAGTGACTCGCGGGGGGGCAATGAGCAGTTCTTC. The encoded protein is CASSDSRGGNEQFF. Filled out from reference TRBV9 and TRBJ2-1, the complete variable domain reads DSGVTQTPKHLITATGQRVTLRCSPRSGDLSVYWYQQSLDQGLQFLIQYYNGEERAKGNILERFSAQQFPDLHSELNLSSLELGDSALYFCASSDSRGGNEQFFGPGTRLTVL.

The chain links TRBV18 to TRBJ1-5, with D possibly TRBD1 on 6 matching bases. The CDR3 covers 15 residues. V was pared by 3 bases and J by 4 bases, with 13 bases between. Germline CDR1 reads KGHSH; CDR2 reads LQKENI. The CDR3 here is CASSPGGGLNQPQHF. The CDR3 nucleotides are TGTGCCAGCTCACCTGGCGGGGGCCTAAATCAGCCCCAGCATTTT.

To note about this clonotype: A single base separates this from a much larger clone, so it may be a read error. This chain connects TRBV6-2 or TRBV6-3 to TRBJ1-6; D not certain. The CDR3 covers 14 residues. Germline CDR1 is MNHEY and CDR2 is SVGEGT. Trimming left V 8 bases short and J 9 bases short, with 17 bases between. CDR3 DNA sequence: TGTGCCAGCGGTTCACTGGACCTTGGTTCACCCCTCCACTTT. Protein product: CASGSLDLGSPLHF.

V gene TRBV2 combines with J gene TRBJ1-2; the match to TRBD1 covers 11 bases. In germline, CDR1 is SNHLY, CDR2 FYNNEI. V lost 7 bases to trimming and J lost 5 bases; unmatched junction nucleotides: 3. This CDR3 spans 13 amino acids. This chain's CDR3 is CASKDRGLYGYTF. The CDR3 DNA reads as TGTGCCAGCAAGGACAGGGGGCTATATGGCTACACCTTC.

To note about this clonotype: Its ends do not fully match the called genes, so a read error is possible. The CDR3 spells CASSLRWSADGYTF. The CDR3 DNA is TGTGCTAGCAGCTTACGATGGTCCGCAGATGGCTACACCTTC. J is TRBJ1-2 and V is TRBV7-7; D is uncertain. The CDR3 spans 14 residues. The germline CDR1 and CDR2 sequences are SSHAT and FNYEAQ (reference sequence).

This clonotype was seen ten or more times. The gene calls are TRBV29-1 and TRBJ1-1; D remains ambiguous. V was cut by 4 bases and J by 0 bases, with 9 bases left in between. Germline V lookup: CDR1 SQVTM, CDR2 ANQGSEA. The CDR3 is 13 amino acids. The chain's CDR3 is CSVGRRLNTEAFF. DNA of the CDR3: TGCAGCGTTGGACGCAGACTGAACACTGAAGCTTTCTTT.

The V and J genes are TRBV5-1 and TRBJ1-1, with a tentative D call TRBD1 (5 bases). Trimming left V 2 bases short and J 6 bases short, with 8 bases between. The CDR3 is made up of 12 amino acids. CDR1 is SGHRS, CDR2 YFSETQ, per germline. Here the CDR3 reads CASSFQGPEAFF. In DNA form, the CDR3 reads TGCGCCAGCAGCTTCCAGGGACCTGAAGCTTTCTTT. Together with reference TRBV5-1 and TRBJ1-1, the CDR3 gives the full variable domain: KAGVTQTPRYLIKTRGQQVTLSCSPISGHRSVSWYQQTPGQGLQFLFEYFSETQRNKGNFPGRFSGRQFSNSRSEMNVSTLELGDSALYLCASSFQGPEAFFGQGTRLTVV.

This clonotype occurred many times. A read error is possible here, since a much larger clone lies one base away. The chain has TRBV19 and TRBJ2-5, with 7 bases aligning to TRBD2. The CDR3 loop spans 15 amino acids. CDR1 and CDR2 (germline): LNHDA, SQIVND (reference sequence). The CDR3, as DNA: TGTGCCAGTAGTCCCCTGACTAGCACCCAAGAGACCCGGTACTTC. It encodes CASSPLTSTQETRYF. The full variable domain, in which reference TRBV19 and TRBJ2-5 provide the parts outside the CDR3, is DGGITQSPKYLFRKEGQNVTLSCEQNLNHDAMYWYRQDPGQGLRLIYYSQIVNDFQKGDIAEGYSVSREKKESFPLTVTSAQKNPTAFYLCASSPLTSTQETRYFGPGTRLLVL.

The chain couples TRBV6-2 or TRBV6-3 to TRBJ2-5; either TRBD1 or TRBD2 may supply D (5 bases each). Looked up from germline, CDR1 is MNHEY and CDR2 is SVGEGT. The CDR3 totals 13 residues. Trimming left V 10 bases short and J 5 bases short, with 17 bases between. CDR3 DNA sequence: TGTGCCACCTCTGCCGGGACGGTGGAGACCCAGTACTTC. Its translation: CATSAGTVETQYF.

At least ten counts were recorded for this clonotype. V and J are TRBV20-1 and TRBJ1-6; no clear D gene. The CDR3 is 16 residues long. The ends were cut back, 3 bases at V and 9 bases at J, with 21 bases in the middle. The germline gives CDR1 DFQATT, CDR2 SNEGSKA (reference sequence). The CDR3 DNA reads as TGCAGTGCTAGTCCAAAAGGGTCGCCAGGTAGTTCACCCCTCCACTTT. It translates to CSASPKGSPGSSPLHF.

This clonotype appeared a few times. A clone one base away is much larger, so this may be a read error. J is TRBJ2-1 and V is TRBV24-1, with 10 bases lining up with TRBD2. Germline CDR1 is KGHDR and CDR2 is SFDVKD. J was trimmed by 6 bases and V by 5 bases; bases with no gene match: 9. This CDR3 is built from 16 residues. This chain's CDR3 is CATSGTTSGKFNEQFF. The CDR3, as DNA: TGTGCCACCAGTGGTACCACTAGCGGGAAATTCAATGAGCAGTTCTTC.